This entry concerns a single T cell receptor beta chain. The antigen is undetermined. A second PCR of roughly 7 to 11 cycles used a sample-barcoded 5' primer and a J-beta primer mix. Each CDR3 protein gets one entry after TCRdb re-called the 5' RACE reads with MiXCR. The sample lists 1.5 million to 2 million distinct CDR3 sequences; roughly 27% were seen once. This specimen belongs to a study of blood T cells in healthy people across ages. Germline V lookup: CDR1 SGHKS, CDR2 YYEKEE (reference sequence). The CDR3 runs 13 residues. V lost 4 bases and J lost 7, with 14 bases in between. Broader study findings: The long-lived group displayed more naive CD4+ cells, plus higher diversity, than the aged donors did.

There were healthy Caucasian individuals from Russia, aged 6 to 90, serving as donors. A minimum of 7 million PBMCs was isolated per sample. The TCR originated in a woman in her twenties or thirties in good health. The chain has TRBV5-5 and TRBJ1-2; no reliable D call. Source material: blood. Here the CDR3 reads CASSPSVISGYTF. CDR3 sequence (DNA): TGTGCCAGCAGCCCCTCAGTGATCTCTGGCTACACCTTC.